Each of the 29 T cell receptor beta chains below was sequenced from the same sample in a study of T cell changes during pregnancy in multiple sclerosis. Here immunoSEQ multiplex PCR was the method, and the copy in TCRdb shows in-frame clones only, minus some. The table has roughly 28,000 clones, roughly 92% seen once; the top ten hold around 5.4%. The sequencing used CD8+ T cells from peripheral blood mononuclear cells, collected before pregnancy. Source of these receptors: a female donor with multiple sclerosis, enrolled in a pregnancy study.

V and J are TRBV7-9 and TRBJ1-5; D is possibly TRBD1 (6 bases). Trimming shortened V by 5 bases and J by 5 bases, and 13 bases separated the two germline ends. Per the germline V gene, CDR1 is SEHNR and CDR2 is FQNEAQ (reference sequence). This CDR3 is built from 14 residues. The CDR3 sequence: CASSHRDIDQPQHF. In DNA form, the CDR3 reads TGTGCCAGCAGCCACCGGGACATTGATCAGCCCCAGCATTTT. Drawing the rest from reference TRBV7-9 and TRBJ1-5, the complete variable domain is DTGVSQNPRHKITKRGQNVTFRCDPISEHNRLYWYRQTLGQGPEFLTYFQNEAQLEKSRLLSDRFSAERPKGSFSTLEIQRTEQGDSAMYLCASSHRDIDQPQHFGDGTRLSIL.

The chain is built from TRBV4-1 and TRBJ2-3; maybe TRBD1 (5 bases). Germline V gene sequence: CDR1 MGHRA, CDR2 YSYEKL. The CDR3 is made up of 16 amino acids. Trimming removed 0 bases from V and 4 bases from J, with 14 bases in between. The CDR3 sequence is CASSQDRGRRADTQYF. The CDR3, as DNA: TGCGCCAGCAGCCAAGATAGGGGTAGAAGGGCAGATACGCAGTATTTT.

The CDR3 nucleotides read TGCAGCTTTGGAGGGACTAGCGGGGGGGTTTCCTACAATGAGCAGTTCTTC. As protein: CSFGGTSGGVSYNEQFF. The rearrangement links TRBV29-1 to TRBJ2-1; 16 bases agree with TRBD2. CDR3 length equals 17 residues. In germline, CDR1 is SQVTM, CDR2 ANQGSEA. Trimming cost V 8 bases and J 1 base; bases outside gene matches: 8.

The chain combines TRBV7-8 with TRBJ2-1; 10 bases map to TRBD2. This CDR3 region has 18 residues. The germline CDR1 and CDR2 sequences are SGHVS and FQNEAQ. The junction had 10 bases not matched to a gene; V was cut back by 3 bases and J by 2 bases. The CDR3 loop reads CASSFPRSGGATYNEQFF. As DNA, the CDR3 is TGTGCCAGCAGCTTTCCTAGGAGCGGGGGGGCAACCTACAATGAGCAGTTCTTC.

This clone was recorded only once. The chain recombines TRBV7-9 with TRBJ1-5, with no clear D. This CDR3 contains 15 residues. The V and J ends lost 3 bases and 7 bases respectively, with 16 bases between them. In germline, CDR1 is SEHNR, CDR2 FQNEAQ (reference sequence). CDR3 in amino acids: CASSFEDSEDQPQHF. The DNA of the CDR3 is TGTGCCAGCAGCTTTGAGGACTCGGAAGACCAGCCCCAGCATTTT.

The chain combines TRBV2 with TRBJ2-1; TRBD2 matches 16 bases. The CDR3 sequence is 21 residues long. Germline lookup yields CDR1 SNHLY and CDR2 FYNNEI. V lost 5 bases and J lost 1; bases outside the gene matches: 14. CDR3 bases: TGTGCCAGCAGTTTGCCGGGAGAGGGACTAGCGGGGGGGAAATCCTACAATGAGCAGTTCTTC. Translation gives CASSLPGEGLAGGKSYNEQFF.

V is TRBV5-1 and J is TRBJ2-3; a weak D match, TRBD1 (5 bases). CDR1 and CDR2 (germline): SGHRS, YFSETQ. V lost 0 bases, J lost 1 base, and 9 bases lay in between. The length of the CDR3 is 15 residues. The CDR3 sequence is CASSLEGYGTDTQYF. In DNA form, the CDR3 reads TGCGCCAGCAGCTTGGAGGGGTACGGCACAGATACGCAGTATTTT.

The gene calls are TRBV13 and TRBJ2-7, with TRBD2 as a possible D gene (6 bases). The germline gives CDR1 PRHDT, CDR2 FYEKMQ (reference sequence). This CDR3 comprises 16 residues. V shed 4 bases and J shed 4 bases, with 20 bases lying between them. In nucleotides, the CDR3 is TGTGCCAGCAGCTCTCTAAAGGGACTGGGTTATTACGAGCAGTACTTC. Protein: CASSSLKGLGYYEQYF. The full variable domain, rest sourced from reference TRBV13 and TRBJ2-7, is AAGVIQSPRHLIKEKRETATLKCYPIPRHDTVYWYQQGPGQDPQFLISFYEKMQSDKGSIPDRFSAQQFSDYHSELNMSSLELGDSALYFCASSSLKGLGYYEQYFGPGTRLTVT.

The chain uses TRBV7-9 and TRBJ2-1, with unresolved D. With 1 base removed from V and 6 bases from J, the gap between germline ends came to 7 bases. From germline, CDR1 is SEHNR and CDR2 FQNEAQ (reference sequence). This CDR3 contains 13 residues. The CDR3 region is CASSLVFSNEQFF. CDR3 nucleotides: TGTGCCAGCAGCTTAGTGTTCAGCAATGAGCAGTTCTTC. Full variable domain (rest looked up from reference TRBV7-9 and TRBJ2-1): DTGVSQNPRHKITKRGQNVTFRCDPISEHNRLYWYRQTLGQGPEFLTYFQNEAQLEKSRLLSDRFSAERPKGSFSTLEIQRTEQGDSAMYLCASSLVFSNEQFFGPGTRLTVL.

The V and J genes are TRBV7-3 and TRBJ2-3, with TRBD2 matching 11 bases. CDR3 length equals 15 residues. V gave up 3 bases and J gave up 4 bases; unmatched junction bases: 3. CDR1 is SGHTA and CDR2 is FQGTGA in the germline V gene. CDR3 nucleotides: TGTGCCAGCAGCTTTACTAGCGGGAGCGCAGATACGCAGTATTTT. Translating gives CASSFTSGSADTQYF.

This chain uses TRBV4-1 with TRBJ2-3; D gene unclear. The CDR3 is 13 amino acids. In germline, CDR1 is MGHRA, CDR2 YSYEKL. V lost 2 bases and J lost 12, with 15 bases in between. The CDR3 spells CASSQLRLIPQYF. In nucleotides, the CDR3 is TGCGCCAGCAGCCAACTTCGACTGATACCACAGTATTTT.

The chain couples TRBV2 to TRBJ1-1, with a tentative D call TRBD1 (6 bases). Germline assignment: CDR1 SNHLY and CDR2 FYNNEI. This CDR3 has 14 residues. Trimming stripped 10 bases from V and 4 bases from J, with 19 bases between. CDR3 protein: CAIEDGQLPTEAFF. CDR3 sequence (DNA): TGTGCCATCGAGGACGGACAGTTACCCACTGAAGCTTTCTTT.

This chain uses TRBV7-6 with TRBJ2-6; weak D call: TRBD2 (6 bases). This CDR3 is built from 17 residues. Trimming took 3 bases from V and 0 from J, leaving 12 bases between them. Germline CDR1 and CDR2: SGHVS and FNYEAQ. CDR3 in amino acids: CASSFSMGGSGANVLTF. DNA of the CDR3: TGTGCCAGCAGCTTTTCCATGGGGGGCTCTGGGGCCAACGTCCTGACTTTC.

The table lists this clone with a count of one. The V and J genes are TRBV5-5 and TRBJ2-7, with D unresolved. V lost 4 bases and J lost 3, with 5 bases in between. CDR3 size: 11 residues. Germline loops: CDR1 SGHKS, CDR2 YYEKEE (reference sequence). CDR3: CASSPYYEQYF. The CDR3 DNA reads TGTGCCAGCAGCCCCTACTACGAGCAGTACTTC.

The rearrangement uses TRBV2 and TRBJ2-2; 9 nucleotides align to TRBD2. CDR3 length equals 18 residues. Germline V gene lookup returns CDR1 SNHLY and CDR2 FYNNEI. The ends lost 5 bases at V and 0 bases at J; junction bases unmatched: 10. In nucleotides, the CDR3 is TGTGCCAGCAGTTATTATTTAGCGGGAGCCCCGAACACCGGGGAGCTGTTTTTT. Protein: CASSYYLAGAPNTGELFF. Full variable domain (outside the CDR3, taken from reference TRBV2 and TRBJ2-2): EPEVTQTPSHQVTQMGQEVILRCVPISNHLYFYWYRQILGQKVEFLVSFYNNEISEKSEIFDDQFSVERPDGSNFTLKIRSTKLEDSAMYFCASSYYLAGAPNTGELFFGEGSRLTVL.

This sequence joins TRBV5-4 and TRBJ2-3; D remains unclear. The CDR3 consists of 12 residues. V was cut by 7 bases and J by 4 bases, with 10 bases left in between. Germline CDR1 SGHNT, CDR2 YYREEE (reference sequence). The CDR3 sequence: CASGRGADTQYF. The CDR3 DNA reads TGTGCCAGCGGCAGAGGTGCAGATACGCAGTATTTT.

V gene TRBV27 combines with J gene TRBJ2-7; TRBD2 agrees at 9 bases. V lost 3 bases, J lost 5 bases, and 5 bases stayed unmatched. This CDR3 is built from 14 residues. Germline lookup yields CDR1 MNHEY and CDR2 SMNVEV (reference sequence). CDR3 sequence: CASSLGTSPNEQYF. The CDR3 nucleotides are TGTGCCAGCAGTTTGGGGACTAGCCCGAACGAGCAGTACTTC.

This clone was picked up a small number of times. V is TRBV5-4 and J is TRBJ1-2; 7 positions match TRBD1. The V gene end was trimmed by 6 bases and the J gene end by 6 bases; junction bases not matched to a gene: 14. Germline values: CDR1 SGHNT, CDR2 YYREEE (reference sequence). The CDR3 is 15 residues long. CDR3: CASTTPTGRLNGYTF. DNA of the CDR3: TGTGCCAGCACGACGCCGACAGGGAGGTTGAATGGCTACACCTTC. The full variable domain, with the rest looked up from reference TRBV5-4 and TRBJ1-2, is ETGVTQSPTHLIKTRGQQVTLRCSSQSGHNTVSWYQQALGQGPQFIFQYYREEENGRGNFPPRFSGLQFPNYSSELNVNALELDDSALYLCASTTPTGRLNGYTFGSGTRLTVV.

In its sample, this clone was seen once. This rearrangement joins TRBV10-3 to TRBJ2-1; D remains unclear. The CDR3 runs 12 residues. Germline V gene lookup returns CDR1 ENHRY and CDR2 SYGVKD. Trimming took off 7 bases at V and 9 bases at J, with 13 bases between the two ends. The CDR3 DNA sequence: TGTGCCATCACCTCCAACTCGGGTGAGCAGTTCTTC. As protein: CAITSNSGEQFF.

This chain connects TRBV5-5 to TRBJ2-6; D perhaps matches TRBD2 (5 bases). The CDR3 length is 19 residues. Trimming removed 1 base at V and 0 bases at J, with 17 bases between. Germline assignment: CDR1 SGHKS and CDR2 YYEKEE (reference sequence). The CDR3 loop is CASSLTRRLYLSGANVLTF. CDR3 sequence (DNA): TGTGCCAGCAGCTTGACACGGAGGTTATACCTCTCTGGGGCCAACGTCCTGACTTTC.

This chain uses TRBV4-1 with TRBJ2-1, with 9 bases lining up with TRBD1. The CDR3 sequence is 13 residues long. V was pared by 4 bases and J by 6 bases, with 1 base of the junction left unmatched. CDR1 and CDR2 (germline): MGHRA, YSYEKL. CDR3 sequence reads: CASSLTGGNEQFF. The CDR3 coding sequence is TGCGCCAGCAGCCTGACAGGGGGCAATGAGCAGTTCTTC.

The chain couples TRBV4-1 to TRBJ1-2; D not resolved. CDR3 length: 14 amino acids. V lost 1 base, J lost 1 base, and 7 bases lay in between. Germline CDR1 and CDR2: MGHRA and YSYEKL. The CDR3 DNA is TGCGCCAGCAGCCAAGGGGAGCTTAACTATGGCTACACCTTC. It specifies CASSQGELNYGYTF.

The chain recombines TRBV28 with TRBJ1-5, with 9 bases aligning to TRBD1. Germline V gene sequence: CDR1 MDHEN, CDR2 SYDVKM. The CDR3 runs to 13 residues. With 5 bases clipped from V and 5 bases from J, the junction kept 1 base outside the gene matches. The CDR3 sequence: CASSRDRDQPQHF. As DNA, the CDR3 is TGTGCCAGCAGTCGGGACAGGGATCAGCCCCAGCATTTT.

The genes are TRBV9 and TRBJ2-3, with 7 bases that match TRBD2. Germline CDR1 and CDR2: SGDLS and YYNGEE. This CDR3 is built from 16 residues. V trimming: 0 bases; J trimming: 0 bases; junction bases outside the gene matches: 4. CDR3 sequence reads: CASSVGDYLSTDTQYF. CDR3 DNA: TGTGCCAGCAGCGTAGGGGACTACCTTAGCACAGATACGCAGTATTTT. The full variable domain, completed using reference TRBV9 and TRBJ2-3, is DSGVTQTPKHLITATGQRVTLRCSPRSGDLSVYWYQQSLDQGLQFLIQYYNGEERAKGNILERFSAQQFPDLHSELNLSSLELGDSALYFCASSVGDYLSTDTQYFGPGTRLTVL.

V is TRBV13 and J is TRBJ2-7; D is possibly TRBD1 (5 bases). Germline loops: CDR1 PRHDT, CDR2 FYEKMQ (reference sequence). Trimming left V 5 bases short and J 5 bases short, with 16 bases between. The CDR3 is made up of 14 amino acids. The CDR3 loop reads CASSPLQAPDEQYF. The CDR3 bases are TGTGCCAGCAGCCCCCTACAGGCGCCCGACGAGCAGTACTTC.

CDR3 sequence (DNA): TGCAGCGTTACGGGTGACAGGAGCTCTAACTATGGCTACACCTTC. Encoded protein: CSVTGDRSSNYGYTF. The chain is built from TRBV29-1 and TRBJ1-2, with D perhaps matching TRBD1 (6 bases). V gave up 5 bases and J gave up 0 bases, with 16 bases separating them. The CDR3 has 15 residues. Germline V gene sequence: CDR1 SQVTM, CDR2 ANQGSEA.

The chain uses TRBV10-3 and TRBJ2-1; 7 bases fit TRBD2. This CDR3 region has 16 residues. Per the germline V gene, CDR1 is ENHRY and CDR2 is SYGVKD. The J segment lost 0 bases and the V segment lost 8 bases, leaving 10 bases of the junction unmatched. CDR3: CAIGGGTGSSYNEQFF. CDR3 nucleotide sequence: TGTGCCATCGGGGGGGGAACCGGTAGCTCCTACAATGAGCAGTTCTTC.

The V call is TRBV4-2, the J call TRBJ2-7; possibly TRBD2 for D (5 bases). Germline V gene data show CDR1 as LGHNA and CDR2 as YNFKEQ. The V end lost 5 bases, the J end lost 5 bases, and 10 bases lay between the germline ends. This CDR3 is 12 amino acids long. The CDR3 DNA is TGTGCCAGCAGCGCGACTAAGGACGAGCAGTACTTC. This sequence encodes CASSATKDEQYF.

This chain connects TRBV4-2 to TRBJ2-3; 13 nucleotides match TRBD2. In germline, CDR1 is LGHNA, CDR2 YNFKEQ. The CDR3 runs to 16 residues. The junction had 3 bases not matched to a gene; V was cut back by 0 bases and J by 6 bases. CDR3 amino acids: CASSQELAGGPDTQYF. CDR3 bases: TGTGCCAGCAGCCAAGAACTAGCGGGGGGGCCGGATACGCAGTATTTT.